This T cell receptor (beta chain) was sequenced for a study of T cells in Graves' hyperthyroidism and ophthalmopathy. The study's findings and limits: The majority of expanded thyroid clonotypes above 0.001 also appeared in blood.

This clonotype was counted ten times or more. Its antigen remains unknown. Criteria for exclusion of patients were uncontrolled infection, other autoimmune disease, pregnancy or lactation. The PBMCs had their origin in less than 13 ml of fresh peripheral blood. The CDR3 regions of TCR beta were amplified from RNA transcripts. During a first-round RT-PCR of the TCR CDR3, the HTBI primer set was used. TCRdb reanalysed the multiplex PCR reads using MiXCR and keeps one entry per CDR3 protein. There are 210,000 or so distinct CDR3 sequences in the sample; roughly 17% occur only once, and under 65% lies in the top ten. Germline V lookup: CDR1 SGDLS, CDR2 YYNGEE. The CDR3 length is 14 residues. With 0 bases removed from V and 4 bases from J, the gap between germline ends came to 9 bases.

The sequencing sample was made of blood. The receptor comes from a man aged 50 or older with Graves' hyperthyroidism. The chain carries TRBV9 and TRBJ2-3, with D maybe TRBD1 (5 bases). The CDR3 here is CASSVVSGSDTQYF. CDR3 nucleotide sequence: TGTGCCAGCAGCGTAGTATCAGGGTCAGATACGCAGTATTTT. Supplemented by reference TRBV9 and TRBJ2-3, the full variable domain reads DSGVTQTPKHLITATGQRVTLRCSPRSGDLSVYWYQQSLDQGLQFLIQYYNGEERAKGNILERFSAQQFPDLHSELNLSSLELGDSALYFCASSVVSGSDTQYFGPGTRLTVL.